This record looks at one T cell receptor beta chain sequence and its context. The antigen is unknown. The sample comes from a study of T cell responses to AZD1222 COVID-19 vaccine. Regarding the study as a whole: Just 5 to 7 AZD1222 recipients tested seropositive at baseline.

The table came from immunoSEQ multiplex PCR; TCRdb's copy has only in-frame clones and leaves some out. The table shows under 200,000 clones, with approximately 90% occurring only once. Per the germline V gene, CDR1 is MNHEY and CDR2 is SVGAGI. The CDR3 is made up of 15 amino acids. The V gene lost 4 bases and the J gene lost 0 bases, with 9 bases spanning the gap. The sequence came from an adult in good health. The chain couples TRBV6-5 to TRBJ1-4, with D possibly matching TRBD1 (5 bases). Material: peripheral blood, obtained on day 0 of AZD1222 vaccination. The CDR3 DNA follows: TGTGCCAGCAGTTGGGACTTTTCAACTAATGAAAAACTGTTTTTT. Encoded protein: CASSWDFSTNEKLFF.